This entry concerns a single T cell receptor (beta chain). This specimen comes from a study of T cells after yellow fever vaccination. TCRdb reprocessed the 5' RACE reads via MiXCR and lists one record per CDR3 protein. The table shows around 610,000 distinct CDR3 sequences, with about 13% occurring only once. Looked up from germline, CDR1 is MGHDK and CDR2 is SYGVNS. V lost 5 bases to trimming and J lost 3 bases; unmatched junction nucleotides: 4. This CDR3 has 14 residues. The TCR originated in a man between 25 and 39 years old who received the YFV17D yellow fever vaccine. Sequenced material: PBMCs, taken on the day of the yellow fever booster vaccination. V usage is TRBV25-1 and J usage is TRBJ1-5; 7 positions match TRBD1. The DNA for the CDR3 is TGTGCCAGCAGTCAGACAGGGAACAATCAGCCCCAGCATTTT. Protein: CASSQTGNNQPQHF.